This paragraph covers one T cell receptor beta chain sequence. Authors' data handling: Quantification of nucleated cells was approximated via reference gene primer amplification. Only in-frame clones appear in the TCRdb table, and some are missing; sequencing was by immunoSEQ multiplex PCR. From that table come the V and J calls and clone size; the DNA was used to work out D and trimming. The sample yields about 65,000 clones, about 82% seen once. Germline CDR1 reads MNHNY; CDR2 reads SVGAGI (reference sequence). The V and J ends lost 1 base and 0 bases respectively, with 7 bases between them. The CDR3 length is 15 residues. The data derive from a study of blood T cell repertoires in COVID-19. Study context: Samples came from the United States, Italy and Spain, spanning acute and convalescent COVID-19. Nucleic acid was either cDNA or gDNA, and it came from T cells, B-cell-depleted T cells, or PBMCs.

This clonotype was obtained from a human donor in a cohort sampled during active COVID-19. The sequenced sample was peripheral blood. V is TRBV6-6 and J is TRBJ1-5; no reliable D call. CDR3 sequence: CASSYFFGSNQPQHF. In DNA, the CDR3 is TGTGCCAGCAGTTACTTTTTCGGTAGCAATCAGCCCCAGCATTTT.